The 14 T cell receptor beta chains below come from one sample, sequenced in a study of blood T cells in healthy people across ages. A second PCR of 7 to 11 cycles used a sample-barcoded 5' primer and a J-beta primer mix. One entry per CDR3 protein results from TCRdb running MiXCR on the 5' RACE reads. The data show 750,000 to 950,000 distinct CDR3 sequences, with roughly 25% seen just once and under 3% held by the top ten. The same sample was also studied in work on T cells of mothers and their children.

The sample was blood. These receptors originate from a boy aged 5-17 years in good health.

In its sample, this clonotype was seen many times. The chain carries TRBV5-1 and TRBJ2-5; D unclear. Deletions cut 4 bases from V and 5 bases from J, with 12 bases between. Germline V CDR1 and CDR2: SGHRS, YFSETQ. The CDR3 consists of 13 residues. Written as DNA, the CDR3 is TGCGCCAGCAGCCCCGGGCCCGACGAGACCCAGTACTTC. This encodes CASSPGPDETQYF.

The chain employs TRBV12-3 or TRBV12-4 and TRBJ1-2; TRBD1 matches at 7 bases. Trimming removed 6 bases from V and 4 bases from J; junction bases left unmatched: 11. This CDR3 is 15 amino acids long. CDR3 bases: TGTGCCAGCAGAGCGGCAGGGGGTTGGAGCTATGGCTACACCTTC. Protein product: CASRAAGGWSYGYTF.

The chain employs TRBV15 and TRBJ2-5; 7 bases are a match to TRBD1. The J call is in doubt because the DNA end fits TRBJ2-1 better. The CDR3 runs 13 residues. CDR1 is LNHNV, CDR2 YYDKDF, per germline (reference sequence). This CDR3 reads CATSRETGDEQFF. CDR3 sequence (DNA): TGTGCCACCAGCAGAGAAACAGGGGATGAGCAGTTCTTC.

V gene TRBV20-1 combines with J gene TRBJ2-5; no firm D call. V was shortened by 6 bases and J by 3 bases, with 14 bases between the two germline ends. The V gene's germline CDR1 is DFQATT and CDR2 SNEGSKA (reference sequence). CDR3 length equals 13 residues. For the CDR3, the DNA is TGCAGTGCCACCCATGACGGCAAAGAGACCCAGTACTTC. Residues: CSATHDGKETQYF.

This chain uses TRBV12-3 or TRBV12-4 with TRBJ2-5; the D gene could be TRBD1 or TRBD2 (7 bases each). The CDR3 length is 16 residues. V lost 3 bases and J lost 5, with 19 bases in between. CDR3 DNA: TGTGCCAGCAGTTTCAGGGGGGGGCTAGTTCGGGAGACCCAGTACTTC. This codes for CASSFRGGLVRETQYF.

The gene calls are TRBV5-1 and TRBJ2-3; 9 bases are shared with TRBD2. CDR3 length: 16 amino acids. The ends lost 0 bases at V and 1 base at J; junction bases unmatched: 3. Germline lookup yields CDR1 SGHRS and CDR2 YFSETQ. The CDR3 loop is CASSLAVAGGTDTQYF. The CDR3 DNA sequence: TGCGCCAGCAGCTTGGCCGTAGCGGGGGGCACAGATACGCAGTATTTT.

This chain uses TRBV6-1 with TRBJ1-1, with D unclear. With 8 bases removed from V and 0 bases from J, the gap between germline ends came to 19 bases. The CDR3 is 16 amino acids. Germline CDR1 is MNHNS and CDR2 is SASEGT. The chain's CDR3 is CASGAAGFIMNTEAFF. In DNA, the CDR3 is TGTGCCAGCGGAGCGGCAGGATTCATTATGAACACTGAAGCTTTCTTT.

The V call is TRBV7-9, the J call TRBJ2-7; possibly TRBD1 or TRBD2 for D (5 bases each). Germline-derived CDR1 and CDR2 are SEHNR and FQNEAQ (reference sequence). Trimming left V 4 bases short and J 2 bases short, with 18 bases between. This CDR3 has 16 residues. CDR3 region: CASSSGLWGIPYEQYF. For the CDR3, the DNA is TGTGCCAGCAGCTCAGGACTGTGGGGCATACCCTACGAGCAGTACTTC.

The chain links TRBV10-3 to TRBJ1-2; maybe TRBD1 (6 bases). V dropped 5 bases and J dropped 1 base, with 20 bases sitting between them. CDR3 length: 17 amino acids. In germline, CDR1 is ENHRY, CDR2 SYGVKD. CDR3 sequence (DNA): TGTGCCATCAGTCGGGGAGGTCGGGACAAGCTTAACTATGGCTACACCTTC. Translated: CAISRGGRDKLNYGYTF.

This clonotype showed up just a few times. The chain couples TRBV6-5 to TRBJ1-2; D may be TRBD1 (5 bases). Germline CDR1 and CDR2: MNHEY and SVGAGI. Trimming took 2 bases from V and 4 from J, leaving 17 bases between them. The CDR3 length is 16 residues. The CDR3 loop reads CASSYGAPFEGYGYTF. Here the CDR3 DNA reads TGTGCCAGCAGTTACGGGGCCCCTTTTGAGGGCTATGGCTACACCTTC.

The V call is TRBV9, the J call TRBJ2-5; D ambiguous. The germline CDR1 and CDR2 sequences are SGDLS and YYNGEE. V shed 0 bases and J shed 2 bases, with 14 bases lying between them. This CDR3 spans 16 amino acids. The CDR3 here is CASSVGLTDHQETQYF. DNA for the CDR3: TGTGCCAGCAGCGTAGGTTTAACAGACCATCAAGAGACCCAGTACTTC.

This clonotype turned up a few times. V gene TRBV7-9 combines with J gene TRBJ2-4; a possible D gene is TRBD1 (5 bases). The V gene's germline CDR1 is SEHNR and CDR2 FQNEAQ (reference sequence). The ends were cut back, 3 bases at V and 6 bases at J, with 9 bases in the middle. This CDR3 contains 13 residues. Written as DNA, the CDR3 is TGTGCCAGCAGCTTGGACACGGGAAACATTCAGTACTTC. Translating gives CASSLDTGNIQYF.

This chain connects TRBV7-2 to TRBJ1-4; D gene ambiguous. Trimming pared 5 bases from V and 7 bases from J, leaving 14 bases between. Per the germline V gene, CDR1 is SGHTA and CDR2 is FQGNSA. The CDR3 contains 14 residues. In nucleotides, the CDR3 is TGTGCCAGCAGCCCTATCCTAGGTAGTGAAAAACTGTTTTTT. Protein product: CASSPILGSEKLFF.

The chain combines TRBV7-9 with TRBJ2-1, with TRBD2 matching over 7 bases. Gene TRBJ2-7 matches the end of the DNA better, so the J call may be wrong. Germline CDR1 reads SEHNR; CDR2 reads FQNEAQ (reference sequence). The CDR3 loop spans 13 amino acids. The CDR3 nucleotides are TGTGCCAGCAGCTTGAGGGAGGGCGGCGAGCAGTACTTC. Amino acids: CASSLREGGEQYF.